Each of the 5 T cell receptor beta chains below was sequenced from the same sample in a study of T cells in Graves' hyperthyroidism and ophthalmopathy. RNA transcripts were the template for amplifying TCR beta CDR3 regions. HTBI primers were employed in a first-round RT-PCR of the TCR CDR3. TCRdb analysed the multiplex PCR reads with MiXCR anew, one entry per CDR3 protein. Of around 350,000 distinct CDR3 sequences listed, roughly a sixth are singletons. The source material was blood. Receptors were obtained from a woman aged 30 to 39 with Graves' hyperthyroidism that later progressed to Graves' ophthalmopathy.

The table lists this clonotype with many counts. This sequence joins TRBV28 and TRBJ2-5, with 9 bases that match TRBD1. This CDR3 has 15 amino acids. V dropped 8 bases and J dropped 4; count of bases not matched to a gene: 11. The germline gives CDR1 MDHEN, CDR2 SYDVKM. CDR3 DNA sequence: TGTGCCAGCTTCGCACAGGGGGCAGTAAGAGAGACCCAGTACTTC. This gives the protein CASFAQGAVRETQYF.

The chain links TRBV2 to TRBJ2-7; 9 bases line up with TRBD1. Germline CDR1 reads SNHLY; CDR2 reads FYNNEI. Unmatched junction bases numbered 5, after V lost 6 bases and J lost 5 bases. CDR3 length: 13 residues. The CDR3 coding sequence is TGTGCCAGCAGATGGGACAGGGACGACGAGCAGTACTTC. Its translation: CASRWDRDDEQYF. The variable domain in full, completed from reference TRBV2 and TRBJ2-7, reads EPEVTQTPSHQVTQMGQEVILRCVPISNHLYFYWYRQILGQKVEFLVSFYNNEISEKSEIFDDQFSVERPDGSNFTLKIRSTKLEDSAMYFCASRWDRDDEQYFGPGTRLTVT.

This chain joins TRBV11-2 and TRBJ2-4; D is unclear. Germline assignment: CDR1 SGHAT and CDR2 FQNNGV. The ends were cut back, 5 bases at V and 0 bases at J, with 14 bases in the middle. The CDR3 runs to 16 residues. CDR3 DNA: TGTGCCAGCAGCCCCCTTTACAGACTAGCCAAAAACATTCAGTACTTC. Its protein product is CASSPLYRLAKNIQYF.

On this clonotype: A read error may explain this, as a much larger clone is one base away. V and J are TRBV18 and TRBJ2-7; D unclear. The V gene's germline CDR1 is KGHSH and CDR2 LQKENI. This CDR3 is built from 16 residues. Trimming shortened V by 0 bases and J by 6 bases, and 18 bases separated the two germline ends. CDR3 sequence: CASSPPGNEDPPEQYF. In DNA form, the CDR3 reads TGTGCCAGCTCACCACCAGGCAACGAGGATCCCCCCGAGCAGTACTTC.

This clonotype showed up many times. J is TRBJ1-1 and V is TRBV2; D is uncertain. Per the germline V gene, CDR1 is SNHLY and CDR2 is FYNNEI. V shed 3 bases and J shed 9 bases, with 11 bases lying between them. The CDR3 length is 12 residues. The CDR3 spells CASSEGSKKAFF. The CDR3 DNA sequence: TGTGCCAGCAGTGAGGGTAGTAAAAAAGCTTTCTTT.